This TCR beta chain was sequenced in a study of T cell repertoires in cytomegalovirus infection. The overall study: Matching HLA type and CMV infection were both indicated by public TCR beta signatures.

Broader study findings: Ex vivo, HLA-C-restricted CMV-specific TCR beta clonotypes prevailed over the rest of the response. Summed frequency of public TCR beta families distinguished CMV carriers with the relevant HLA.

Germline CDR1 and CDR2: SGHTA and FQGNSA. After removal of 5 bases from V and 5 bases from J, the junction contained 7 bases not matched to a gene. The CDR3 is 15 amino acids. This clonotype was found many times. Its antigen is currently unknown. TCRdb ran MiXCR on the reads and lists one entry per CDR3 protein. The sample consists of roughly 720,000 distinct CDR3 sequences, 35% to 45% of them appearing once. The chain carries TRBV7-2 and TRBJ2-7; 12 positions match TRBD2. Sequencing input: PBMCs. This clonotype was sampled from a human donor in good health (CMV status not recorded). Some clones in this sample may be carry-over from other donors' samples. In DNA form, the CDR3 reads TGTGCCAGCAGCCAACGACTAGCGGGAGACAACGAGCAGTACTTC. This encodes CASSQRLAGDNEQYF.